What follows are 21 T cell receptor beta chains derived from one specimen sequenced in a study of blood T cells in healthy people across ages. Primers used in a second PCR of roughly 7 to 12 cycles were a sample-barcoded 5' primer and a J-beta primer mix. TCRdb redid the calling of the 5' RACE reads with MiXCR, one entry per CDR3 protein. In the table there are 950,000 to 1,200,000 distinct CDR3 sequences, under 40% of which are singletons. The sequenced sample was blood. The receptors were sampled from a man aged 18 to 30 in good health.

This sequence joins TRBV2 and TRBJ2-7, with D unresolved. The germline CDR1 and CDR2 sequences are SNHLY and FYNNEI. The ends were cut back, 6 bases at V and 7 bases at J, with 19 bases in the middle. This CDR3 spans 14 amino acids. As DNA, the CDR3 is TGTGCCAGCAGGTATGCGAGCTCCTACAATGAGCAGTACTTC. Its translation is CASRYASSYNEQYF.

This clonotype was seen a handful of times. CDR3 region: CSVDLGTDTQYF. The DNA of the CDR3 is TGCAGCGTTGACCTAGGCACAGATACGCAGTATTTT. The V and J genes are TRBV29-1 and TRBJ2-3; D unresolved. V shed 3 bases and J shed 1 base, with 5 bases lying between them. In germline, CDR1 is SQVTM, CDR2 ANQGSEA. The CDR3 contains 12 residues.

This clonotype was seen a handful of times. This chain joins TRBV7-2 and TRBJ1-5; D is undetermined. This CDR3 contains 13 residues. Looked up from germline, CDR1 is SGHTA and CDR2 is FQGNSA. Trimming left V 5 bases short and J 6 bases short, with 11 bases between. The CDR3, as DNA: TGTGCCAGCAGCGTAGAATGGGGTCAGCCCCAGCATTTT. Amino acid sequence: CASSVEWGQPQHF.

The CDR3 loop is CASWNQDEQFF. In nucleotides, the CDR3 is TGTGCCAGCTGGAACCAGGATGAGCAGTTCTTC. V is TRBV6-6 and J is TRBJ2-1; unclear D gene. CDR1 and CDR2 from the germline V gene are MNHNY and SVGAGI (reference sequence). V lost 8 bases and J 8 bases, leaving 10 bases between the germline ends. The CDR3 runs to 11 residues.

This clonotype appeared a single time. The chain uses TRBV29-1 and TRBJ2-1; D is ambiguous. The germline CDR1 and CDR2 sequences are SQVTM and ANQGSEA. The V gene lost 6 bases and the J gene lost 9 bases, with 12 bases spanning the gap. The CDR3 loop spans 11 amino acids. CDR3 DNA sequence: TGCAGCGTCGAGTTAGTATTTGAGCAGTTCTTC. This encodes CSVELVFEQFF.

This clonotype was recorded at least ten times. The chain joins TRBV20-1 to TRBJ1-1; D is unclear. The germline gives CDR1 DFQATT, CDR2 SNEGSKA (reference sequence). V lost 0 bases and J lost 2, with 4 bases in between. The CDR3 extends over 12 amino acids. The CDR3 DNA follows: TGCAGTGCTAGAGATCCCAACACTGAAGCTTTCTTT. Amino acids: CSARDPNTEAFF.

The rearrangement links TRBV7-9 to TRBJ1-5; D is unclear. The CDR3 has 14 amino acids. Trimming cost V 1 base and J 6 bases, with 10 bases left between them. Looked up from germline, CDR1 is SEHNR and CDR2 is FQNEAQ (reference sequence). The CDR3 nucleotides read TGTGCCAGCAGCTTAGGGGGTATGAGTCAGCCCCAGCATTTT. This encodes CASSLGGMSQPQHF. The full variable domain, completed using reference TRBV7-9 and TRBJ1-5, is DTGVSQNPRHKITKRGQNVTFRCDPISEHNRLYWYRQTLGQGPEFLTYFQNEAQLEKSRLLSDRFSAERPKGSFSTLEIQRTEQGDSAMYLCASSLGGMSQPQHFGDGTRLSIL.

V is TRBV6-5 and J is TRBJ2-7; D gene ambiguous. Trimming shortened V by 0 bases and J by 1 base, and 13 bases separated the two germline ends. Germline V gene sequence: CDR1 MNHEY, CDR2 SVGAGI. The CDR3 is 16 amino acids. The CDR3 spells CASSYSLGRKSYEQYF. The CDR3 coding sequence is TGTGCCAGCAGTTACTCTCTGGGAAGGAAGTCCTACGAGCAGTACTTC.

V and J are TRBV2 and TRBJ2-3, with D perhaps matching TRBD2 (6 bases). This CDR3 has 15 amino acids. Trimming cost V 5 bases and J 4 bases, with 16 bases left between them. CDR1 is SNHLY and CDR2 is FYNNEI in the germline V gene. CDR3 region: CASSPAEGSADTQYF. The CDR3 bases are TGTGCCAGCAGTCCGGCGGAGGGGAGCGCAGATACGCAGTATTTT.

This rearrangement joins TRBV20-1 to TRBJ2-7; D gene ambiguous. CDR3 length: 15 residues. The germline V and J ends were trimmed by 3 bases and 1 base, with 16 bases remaining between them. CDR1 is DFQATT and CDR2 is SNEGSKA in the germline V gene (reference sequence). The CDR3 DNA is TGCAGTGCTAGTTTAGTTGGCGCCGGTTCCTACGAGCAGTACTTC. It translates to CSASLVGAGSYEQYF.

The V call is TRBV12-3 or TRBV12-4, the J call TRBJ2-7; 9 bases fit TRBD1. The J segment lost 4 bases and the V segment lost 5 bases, leaving 9 bases of the junction unmatched. The CDR3 is 15 amino acids. This CDR3 is CASSKGTGSSYEQYF. In nucleotides, the CDR3 is TGTGCCAGCAGTAAAGGGACAGGGAGCTCTTACGAGCAGTACTTC.

Worth noting for this clonotype: This sequence may be a read error, since a much larger clone differs from it by one base. This chain connects TRBV4-3 to TRBJ2-6, with D perhaps assigned TRBD1 or TRBD2 (5 bases each). Germline V gives CDR1 LGHNA, CDR2 YSLEER. The CDR3 covers 18 residues. The CDR3 loop is CASSQEDWGESGANVPTF. CDR3 nucleotide sequence: TGCGCCAGCAGCCAAGAGGATTGGGGAGAATCTGGGGCCAACGTCCCGACTTTC.

The V call is TRBV12-3 or TRBV12-4, the J call TRBJ2-5; the D gene is possibly TRBD1 (6 bases). The CDR3 totals 14 residues. Trimming removed 5 bases from V and 3 bases from J, with 13 bases in between. CDR3 sequence reads: CASSRQVGKETQYF. The CDR3 DNA follows: TGTGCCAGCAGTCGACAGGTTGGGAAAGAGACCCAGTACTTC.

In its sample, this clonotype was seen a few times. The chain employs TRBV12-3 or TRBV12-4 and TRBJ1-1, with D tentatively TRBD1 (5 bases). The V end lost 3 bases, the J end lost 10 bases, and 15 bases lay between the germline ends. The CDR3 has 13 amino acids. The DNA for the CDR3 is TGTGCCAGCAGTTTTCAGGGTCGGGGGGTAGCTTTCTTT. It is translated as CASSFQGRGVAFF.

The sample holds a few counts of this clonotype. V is TRBV28 and J is TRBJ1-6, with 8 bases fitting TRBD1. The CDR3 contains 16 residues. Germline lookup yields CDR1 MDHEN and CDR2 SYDVKM. Germline trimming cut 5 bases from V and 6 bases from J; bases unmatched to any gene: 9. The CDR3 reads CASSRPGQVFNSPLHF. The CDR3 DNA reads TGTGCCAGCAGTCGACCGGGACAGGTGTTTAATTCACCCCTCCACTTT.

The chain employs TRBV7-9 and TRBJ1-4; perhaps TRBD1 as D (5 bases). The CDR3 consists of 17 residues. The ends were cut back, 2 bases at V and 4 bases at J, with 17 bases in the middle. The V gene's germline CDR1 is SEHNR and CDR2 FQNEAQ (reference sequence). The CDR3 bases are TGTGCCAGCAGCTTATTTTTGCAAGGGACTTATAATGAAAAACTGTTTTTT. Its translation: CASSLFLQGTYNEKLFF.

In this sample, this clonotype turned up many times. The CDR3 DNA reads as TGTGCCAGCAGTTTAGTGGTTCTTGGCAGGAGTGGGCCCCCGCGTGGAAAACTGTTTTTT. It is translated as CASSLVVLGRSGPPRGKLFF. This sequence joins TRBV12-3 or TRBV12-4 and TRBJ1-4; no definite D call. The CDR3 runs to 20 residues. V lost 1 base, J lost 10 bases, and 31 bases lay in between.

V usage is TRBV9 and J usage is TRBJ2-3, with D unresolved. Germline values: CDR1 SGDLS, CDR2 YYNGEE. This CDR3 has 14 amino acids. Deletions cut 0 bases from V and 2 bases from J, with 7 bases between. CDR3 coding DNA: TGTGCCAGCAGCGTAGAATTACCCACAGATACGCAGTATTTT. It yields the protein CASSVELPTDTQYF.

This clonotype was observed a handful of times. The chain has TRBV6-6 and TRBJ2-1, with D possibly being TRBD2 (5 bases). V was shortened by 8 bases and J by 2 bases, with 10 bases between the two germline ends. The CDR3 is 13 residues long. CDR1 and CDR2 (germline): MNHNY, SVGAGI (reference sequence). The CDR3 nucleotides are TGTGCCAGCGGCGAGGGTACCTACAATGAGCAGTTCTTC. Its protein product is CASGEGTYNEQFF.

V gene TRBV27 combines with J gene TRBJ2-7; D remains unclear. This CDR3 is 14 amino acids long. V was shortened by 5 bases and J by 5 bases, with 16 bases between the two germline ends. CDR1 is MNHEY, CDR2 SMNVEV, per germline (reference sequence). DNA for the CDR3: TGTGCCAGCAGTGTATTTATAAGGTTCCACGAGCAGTACTTC. Its translation: CASSVFIRFHEQYF.

The V gene is TRBV20-1, the J gene TRBJ1-2; possibly TRBD1 for D (5 bases). The CDR3 loop spans 16 amino acids. Between the trimmed V and J ends, which lost 0 bases and 8 bases, there was a span of 22 bases. Per germline, CDR1 DFQATT and CDR2 SNEGSKA (reference sequence). The CDR3 region has the DNA TGCAGTGCTAGAGATGGGGCAGGTGGAGTTAATCCGGGCTACACCTTC. Its translation: CSARDGAGGVNPGYTF.